This entry describes one TCR beta chain. The sample belongs to a study of blood T cell repertoires in COVID-19. In the study's own analysis: Using reference gene primer amplification, nucleated cell counts were estimated. TCRdb's copy holds only in-frame clones and misses some; the assay was immunoSEQ multiplex PCR. Clone size and the V and J calls come from that table; the DNA yielded D and trimming. Altogether some 250,000 clones are present, roughly 91% being singletons, with the ten largest covering around 0.98%. J lost 8 bases, V lost 0 bases, and 3 bases had no gene match. The CDR3 length is 14 residues. Germline V lookup: CDR1 LGHNA, CDR2 YSLEER.

The specimen sequenced was peripheral blood. The chain joins TRBV4-3 to TRBJ1-3, with TRBD1 matching over 8 bases. The TCR sequence derives from a woman aged 40 to 50 who had recovered from COVID-19. The CDR3 DNA is TGCGCCAGCAGCCAAGACAGGGGGCCAGACACCATATATTTT. Its translation: CASSQDRGPDTIYF.